This TCR beta chain was retrieved from a study of control samples from healthy donors and cancer patients. Losses at the gene ends were 2 bases for V and 7 bases for J; bases not matched to a gene: 7. Germline V gene data show CDR1 as SGHTA and CDR2 as FQGNSA. The CDR3 covers 16 residues. The table lists this clone with a count of one. Clones were read by immunoSEQ multiplex PCR, and TCRdb kept only the in-frame ones, dropping some. The table includes 150,000 to 200,000 clones, 94% detected once. Sequenced: blood. The rearrangement joins TRBV7-2 to TRBJ1-6; 8 nucleotides match TRBD1. The source is a woman in her thirties or forties in good health. The CDR3 here is CASSLIGQGTNSPLHF. The CDR3 DNA sequence: TGTGCCAGCAGCTTAATTGGACAGGGTACCAATTCACCCCTCCACTTT.